This T cell receptor (beta chain) is drawn from a study of T-cell memory formation after mild COVID-19. Study-level results: Still unconfirmed is whether the second-wave clones peaking on day 37 recognized SARS-CoV-2.

Comments on this clonotype: Its antigen is not known.

Each CDR3 protein gets one entry after TCRdb re-called the 5' RACE reads with MiXCR. The table includes about 350,000 distinct CDR3 sequences, 25% to 30% detected once. The CDR3 totals 14 residues. The germline V gene has CDR1 DFQATT and CDR2 SNEGSKA (reference sequence). Trimming pared 3 bases from V and 6 bases from J, leaving 15 bases between. This sequence originates from an adult woman who had mild COVID-19 (a few samples of this study predate the infection). Cell type and time point are not known. The V and J genes are TRBV20-1 and TRBJ2-1; D may be TRBD2 (7 bases). The sequencing input was PBMCs or a T cell subset sorted from them (not recorded which). Written as DNA, the CDR3 is TGCAGTGCTAGTCCTGGAGGGGGGGCCAATGAGCAGTTCTTC. It specifies CSASPGGGANEQFF.